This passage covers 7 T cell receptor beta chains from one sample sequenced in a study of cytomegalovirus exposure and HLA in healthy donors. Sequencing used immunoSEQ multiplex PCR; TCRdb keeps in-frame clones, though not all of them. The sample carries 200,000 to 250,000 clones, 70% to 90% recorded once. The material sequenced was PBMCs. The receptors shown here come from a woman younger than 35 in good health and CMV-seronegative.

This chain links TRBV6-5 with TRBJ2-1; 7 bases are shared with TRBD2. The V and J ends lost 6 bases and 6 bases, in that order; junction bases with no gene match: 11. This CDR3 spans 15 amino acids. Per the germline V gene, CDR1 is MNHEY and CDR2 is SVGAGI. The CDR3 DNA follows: TGTGCCAGCAGGGTCGAAGCGGGACGATTCAATGAGCAGTTCTTC. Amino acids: CASRVEAGRFNEQFF.

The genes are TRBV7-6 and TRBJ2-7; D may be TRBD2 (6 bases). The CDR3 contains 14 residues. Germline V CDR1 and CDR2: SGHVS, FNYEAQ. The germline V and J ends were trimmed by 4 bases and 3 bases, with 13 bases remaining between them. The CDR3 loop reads CASSSTQEGYEQYF. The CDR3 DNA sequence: TGTGCCAGCAGCTCTACCCAGGAGGGCTACGAGCAGTACTTC.

The CDR3 is CASSRVGGGSDYNEQFF. CDR3 DNA: TGCGCCAGCAGCAGGGTGGGCGGGGGGTCAGACTACAATGAGCAGTTCTTC. This chain connects TRBV5-1 to TRBJ2-1, with 8 bases identical to TRBD2. Germline CDR1 reads SGHRS; CDR2 reads YFSETQ. Losses at the gene ends were 4 bases for V and 3 bases for J; bases not matched to a gene: 12. This CDR3 comprises 17 residues.

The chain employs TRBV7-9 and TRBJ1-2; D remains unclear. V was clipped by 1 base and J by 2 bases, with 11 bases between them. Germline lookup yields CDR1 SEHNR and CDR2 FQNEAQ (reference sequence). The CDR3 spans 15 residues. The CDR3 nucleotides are TGTGCCAGCAGCTTAGGCGTAGCGACCAACTATGGCTACACCTTC. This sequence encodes CASSLGVATNYGYTF.

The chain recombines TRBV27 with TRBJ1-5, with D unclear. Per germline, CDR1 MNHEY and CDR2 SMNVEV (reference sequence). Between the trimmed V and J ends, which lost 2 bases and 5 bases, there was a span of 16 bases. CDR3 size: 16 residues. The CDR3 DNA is TGTGCCAGCAGTTTAAACTGGCAGCAATTAGATCAGCCCCAGCATTTT. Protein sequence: CASSLNWQQLDQPQHF.

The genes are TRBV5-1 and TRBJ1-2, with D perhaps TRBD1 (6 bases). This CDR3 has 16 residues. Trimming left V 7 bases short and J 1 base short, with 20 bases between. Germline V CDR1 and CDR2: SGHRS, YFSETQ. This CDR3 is CASGVQSGTINYGYTF. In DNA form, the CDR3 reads TGCGCCAGCGGCGTCCAATCCGGGACAATTAACTATGGCTACACCTTC.

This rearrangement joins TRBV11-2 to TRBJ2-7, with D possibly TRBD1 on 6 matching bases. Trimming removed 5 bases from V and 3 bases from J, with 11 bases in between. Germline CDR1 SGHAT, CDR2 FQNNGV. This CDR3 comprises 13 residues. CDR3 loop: CASSPGQLYEQYF. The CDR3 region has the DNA TGTGCCAGCAGCCCGGGACAACTCTACGAGCAGTACTTC.